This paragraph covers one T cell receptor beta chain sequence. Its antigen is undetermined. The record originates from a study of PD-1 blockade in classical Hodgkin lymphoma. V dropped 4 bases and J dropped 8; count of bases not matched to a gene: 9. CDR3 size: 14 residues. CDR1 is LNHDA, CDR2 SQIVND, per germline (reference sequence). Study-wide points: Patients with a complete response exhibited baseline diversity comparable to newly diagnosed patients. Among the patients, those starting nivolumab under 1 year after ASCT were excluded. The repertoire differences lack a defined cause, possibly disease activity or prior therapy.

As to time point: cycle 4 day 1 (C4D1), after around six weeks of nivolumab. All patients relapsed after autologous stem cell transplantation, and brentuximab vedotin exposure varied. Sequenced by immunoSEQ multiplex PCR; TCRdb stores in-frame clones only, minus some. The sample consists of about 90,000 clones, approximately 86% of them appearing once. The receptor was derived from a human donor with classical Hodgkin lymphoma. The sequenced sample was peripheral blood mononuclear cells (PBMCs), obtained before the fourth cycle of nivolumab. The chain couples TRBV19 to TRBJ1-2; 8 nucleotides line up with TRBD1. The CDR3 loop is CASSRGQATTGYTF. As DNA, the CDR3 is TGTGCCAGTAGTAGGGGACAGGCCACCACAGGCTACACCTTC.